A selection of T cell receptor beta chains follows, all from one sample in a study of blood T cell repertoires in COVID-19. Assay: immunoSEQ multiplex PCR; the TCRdb copy retains only in-frame clones and omits some. The profile shows tens of thousands of clones, approximately 86% of them singletons. Specimen: peripheral blood. These receptors were obtained from a man older than 75 with active or convalescent COVID-19. Each CDR3 is given without its conserved first and last residue. D genes are given only for firm matches. The size field is filled for only some rows; it gives once, few, many or a size class.

j_gene: TRBJ2-5
v_gene: TRBV5-3
d_gene: TRBD2
abundance: .
CDR3aa: ARSWTGALGTSGTDYQETQY

j_gene: TRBJ2-1
v_gene: TRBV29-1
d_gene: .
abundance: .
CDR3aa: SVGGTYNNEQF

j_gene: TRBJ1-5
v_gene: TRBV7-2
d_gene: TRBD1
abundance: .
CDR3aa: ASSRQGEQPQH

j_gene: TRBJ1-6
v_gene: TRBV11-2
d_gene: TRBD1
abundance: .
CDR3aa: ASSSRGMGDSYSPLH

j_gene: TRBJ1-1
v_gene: TRBV2
d_gene: TRBD1
abundance: .
CDR3aa: ASSAEGADNTEAF

j_gene: TRBJ2-1
v_gene: TRBV5-1
d_gene: TRBD2
abundance: .
CDR3aa: ASSWRLAGNNEQF

j_gene: TRBJ1-1
v_gene: TRBV29-1
d_gene: .
abundance: .
CDR3aa: SGDSAGTEAF

j_gene: TRBJ2-5
v_gene: TRBV18
d_gene: TRBD2
abundance: .
CDR3aa: ASSPRLAVQETQY

j_gene: TRBJ2-5
v_gene: TRBV21-1
d_gene: .
abundance: .
CDR3aa: ASSKGLAGSLETQY

j_gene: TRBJ1-2
v_gene: TRBV10-3
d_gene: .
abundance: .
CDR3aa: AISEYGGGYT

j_gene: TRBJ1-1
v_gene: TRBV29-1
d_gene: .
abundance: .
CDR3aa: SVLRGGNTEAF

j_gene: TRBJ1-1
v_gene: TRBV28
d_gene: .
abundance: once
CDR3aa: ASSLRRRNTEAF

j_gene: TRBJ2-6
v_gene: TRBV5-1
d_gene: .
abundance: .
CDR3aa: ASSFNQGFVNVLT

j_gene: TRBJ1-5
v_gene: TRBV6-1
d_gene: .
abundance: once
CDR3aa: ASSENRNSNQPQH

j_gene: TRBJ2-3
v_gene: TRBV2
d_gene: .
abundance: .
CDR3aa: ATATGPGNPDTQY

j_gene: TRBJ1-2
v_gene: TRBV25-1
d_gene: .
abundance: .
CDR3aa: ASSDLGGGYGYT

j_gene: TRBJ1-6
v_gene: TRBV27
d_gene: .
abundance: .
CDR3aa: ASSVGSSYNSPLH

j_gene: TRBJ2-2
v_gene: TRBV30
d_gene: TRBD2
abundance: .
CDR3aa: AWRRLAGYTGELF

j_gene: TRBJ1-4
v_gene: TRBV13
d_gene: .
abundance: .
CDR3aa: ASSFGPLTGKLF

j_gene: TRBJ1-5
v_gene: TRBV18
d_gene: TRBD1
abundance: .
CDR3aa: ASSPDRNQPQH

j_gene: TRBJ1-4
v_gene: TRBV7-6
d_gene: .
abundance: .
CDR3aa: ASSLVPATNEKLF

j_gene: TRBJ1-6
v_gene: TRBV10-3
d_gene: TRBD1
abundance: .
CDR3aa: AINGQDNSPLH

j_gene: TRBJ1-5
v_gene: TRBV19
d_gene: .
abundance: .
CDR3aa: ASSIGQPSNQPQH

j_gene: TRBJ1-2
v_gene: TRBV5-1
d_gene: TRBD1
abundance: .
CDR3aa: ASSSTGEGYGYT

j_gene: TRBJ1-5
v_gene: TRBV28
d_gene: .
abundance: once
CDR3aa: ASSFPSGQPQH

j_gene: TRBJ2-5
v_gene: TRBV2
d_gene: .
abundance: .
CDR3aa: ASSGGGEQETQY

j_gene: TRBJ1-2
v_gene: TRBV6-5
d_gene: .
abundance: few
CDR3aa: ASSYSANNYGYT

j_gene: TRBJ2-3
v_gene: TRBV20-1
d_gene: .
abundance: .
CDR3aa: SASQGAQY

j_gene: TRBJ1-6
v_gene: TRBV19
d_gene: .
abundance: few
CDR3aa: ASSPGGALYNSPLH

j_gene: TRBJ2-5
v_gene: TRBV6-5
d_gene: .
abundance: .
CDR3aa: ASSYRQVQETQY

j_gene: TRBJ1-2
v_gene: TRBV6-5
d_gene: .
abundance: .
CDR3aa: ASRRTKQGHYGYT

j_gene: TRBJ1-3
v_gene: TRBV2
d_gene: .
abundance: few
CDR3aa: ASGGAGNTIY

j_gene: TRBJ1-5
v_gene: TRBV6-5
d_gene: TRBD1
abundance: once
CDR3aa: ASSTTGGHQPQH

j_gene: TRBJ2-5
v_gene: TRBV4-2
d_gene: .
abundance: once
CDR3aa: ASRDRAQETQY

j_gene: TRBJ1-6
v_gene: TRBV19
d_gene: .
abundance: .
CDR3aa: ASSMARGNSPLH

j_gene: TRBJ1-1
v_gene: TRBV21-1
d_gene: .
abundance: .
CDR3aa: ASSKFFGAFNTEAF

j_gene: TRBJ1-5
v_gene: TRBV27
d_gene: .
abundance: once
CDR3aa: ASSLSGGYQPQH

j_gene: TRBJ2-5
v_gene: TRBV5-1
d_gene: TRBD1
abundance: .
CDR3aa: ASSFTGGVETQY

j_gene: TRBJ1-2
v_gene: TRBV28
d_gene: .
abundance: once
CDR3aa: ASSLVGQEYGYT

j_gene: TRBJ1-1
v_gene: TRBV6-1
d_gene: .
abundance: .
CDR3aa: ASSGTVKKVDTEAF

j_gene: TRBJ2-1
v_gene: TRBV6-5
d_gene: .
abundance: .
CDR3aa: AISRGTLSYNEQF

j_gene: TRBJ2-2
v_gene: TRBV19
d_gene: TRBD2
abundance: .
CDR3aa: ASRSEGTSPGELF

j_gene: TRBJ1-5
v_gene: TRBV6-6
d_gene: .
abundance: .
CDR3aa: ASSYSSDQPQH

j_gene: TRBJ2-3
v_gene: TRBV11-2
d_gene: TRBD2
abundance: .
CDR3aa: ASSLSGGAQHTQY

j_gene: TRBJ2-3
v_gene: TRBV28
d_gene: .
abundance: .
CDR3aa: ASRTTNTDTQY